The source of this T cell receptor (beta chain) is a study of T cells in Graves' hyperthyroidism and ophthalmopathy. Study results and caveats: Most clonotypes expanded in the thyroid (above 0.001) were also present in blood. Ophthalmopathy was model-predicted a median around 6.7 months pre-onset.

Amplified TCR beta CDR3 regions came from RNA transcripts. TCR CDR3 regions were first amplified by RT-PCR with HTBI primers. TCRdb reprocessed the multiplex PCR reads via MiXCR and lists one record per CDR3 protein. The sample shows some 350,000 distinct CDR3 sequences, 13% to 15% of them seen only once. This clonotype was observed a few times. Its antigen is not known. The study excluded patients with uncontrolled infection, other autoimmune disease, pregnancy or lactation. Clinical symptoms, serum thyroxine and TRAb, thyroid ultrasound and orbital computed tomography were used for the diagnoses. The sequence was obtained from a woman aged 55-70 years with Graves' ophthalmopathy. The sample consisted of blood.

The CDR3: CASRRDRVNEQFF. The CDR3 nucleotides are TGTGCCAGCAGACGGGACAGGGTCAATGAGCAGTTCTTC. The V call is TRBV27, the J call TRBJ2-1; the match to TRBD1 covers 9 bases. J lost 6 bases, V lost 6 bases, and 3 bases had no gene match. Germline loops: CDR1 MNHEY, CDR2 SMNVEV (reference sequence). The length of the CDR3 is 13 residues.